These 14 T cell receptor beta chains came from one sample sequenced in a study of T cell changes during pregnancy in multiple sclerosis. Some clones are missing from TCRdb's copy, which holds only in-frame ones; the method was immunoSEQ multiplex PCR. The sample has tens of thousands of clones, 80% to 95% seen once. Here the sequenced sample was peripheral blood, taken in the first trimester of pregnancy. All receptors derive from a female donor with multiple sclerosis, enrolled in a pregnancy study.

V usage is TRBV9 and J usage is TRBJ1-1; D possibly corresponds to TRBD1 (5 bases). The CDR3 runs 15 residues. V shed 4 bases and J shed 5 bases, with 18 bases lying between them. The germline V gene encodes CDR1 SGDLS and CDR2 YYNGEE. This chain's CDR3 is CASSPRQTGGTEAFF. CDR3 coding DNA: TGTGCCAGCAGCCCACGGCAGACCGGGGGTACTGAAGCTTTCTTT.

The CDR3 protein is CASSLAFGSGETQYF. CDR3 in DNA: TGTGCCAGCAGCTTAGCGTTCGGTTCGGGAGAGACCCAGTACTTC. The chain joins TRBV7-9 to TRBJ2-5, with D hard to call. V lost 0 bases to trimming and J lost 4 bases, with 12 bases between them. Germline V gene lookup returns CDR1 SEHNR and CDR2 FQNEAQ (reference sequence). The CDR3 is 15 residues long. The complete variable domain, with remaining parts taken from reference TRBV7-9 and TRBJ2-5, reads DTGVSQNPRHKITKRGQNVTFRCDPISEHNRLYWYRQTLGQGPEFLTYFQNEAQLEKSRLLSDRFSAERPKGSFSTLEIQRTEQGDSAMYLCASSLAFGSGETQYFGPGTRLLVL.

The chain links TRBV27 to TRBJ1-5, with a weak D call TRBD1 (5 bases). V lost 0 bases to trimming and J lost 12 bases, with 15 bases between them. The germline CDR1 and CDR2 sequences are MNHEY and SMNVEV (reference sequence). This CDR3 spans 14 amino acids. Here the CDR3 reads CASSLSGIGGVQHF. In nucleotides, the CDR3 is TGTGCCAGCAGTTTATCGGGAATCGGGGGAGTCCAGCATTTT.

The V and J genes are TRBV6-5 and TRBJ2-5; weak D call: TRBD2 (5 bases). This CDR3 comprises 15 residues. Germline-derived CDR1 and CDR2 are MNHEY and SVGAGI. V was cut by 2 bases and J by 10 bases, with 20 bases left in between. The CDR3 spells CASSYNPGATGSQYF. CDR3 DNA sequence: TGTGCCAGCAGTTACAATCCCGGCGCCACTGGGAGCCAGTACTTC.

The V and J genes are TRBV19 and TRBJ1-2; D call uncertain. This CDR3 contains 19 residues. V lost 5 bases to trimming and J lost 6 bases, with 31 bases between them. Germline-derived CDR1 and CDR2 are LNHDA and SQIVND (reference sequence). CDR3: CASSSYYRANTRRDDGYTF. CDR3 in DNA: TGTGCCAGTAGTTCCTATTACCGGGCCAACACCCGGCGGGATGATGGCTACACCTTC.

The genes are TRBV30 and TRBJ2-3, with 7 positions matching TRBD1. Trimming cost V 0 bases and J 4 bases; bases outside gene matches: 4. CDR3 size: 14 residues. The germline CDR1 and CDR2 sequences are GTSNPN and SVGIG (reference sequence). The CDR3 nucleotides are TGTGCCTGGAGTGTTCGGACAGGAGCAGATACGCAGTATTTT. Protein: CAWSVRTGADTQYF.

V and J are TRBV5-1 and TRBJ1-2, with 10 bases fitting TRBD1. Germline values: CDR1 SGHRS, CDR2 YFSETQ. The CDR3 covers 19 residues. After removal of 2 bases from V and 5 bases from J, the junction contained 18 bases not matched to a gene. CDR3 sequence reads: CASSLRPITADRGLYGYTF. The CDR3 nucleotides read TGCGCCAGCAGCTTACGCCCTATCACCGCCGACAGGGGGCTATATGGCTACACCTTC.

This chain links TRBV11-1 with TRBJ2-7; TRBD1 might be the D (6 bases). Germline V CDR1 and CDR2: SGHAT, FQDESV (reference sequence). The ends were cut back, 4 bases at V and 1 base at J, with 14 bases in the middle. The CDR3 length is 15 residues. CDR3 sequence reads: CASSSIDRGSYEQYF. CDR3 nucleotides: TGTGCCAGCAGCTCCATTGATAGGGGGTCCTACGAGCAGTACTTC. Looking up the rest from reference TRBV11-1 and TRBJ2-7 gives the full variable domain: EAEVAQSPRYKITEKSQAVAFWCDPISGHATLYWYRQILGQGPELLVQFQDESVVDDSQLPKDRFSAERLKGVDSTLKIQPAELGDSAMYLCASSSIDRGSYEQYFGPGTRLTVT.

V is TRBV14 and J is TRBJ2-7; possible D gene TRBD2, 5 bases. CDR3 length: 13 amino acids. The germline gives CDR1 SGHDN, CDR2 FVKESK. V lost 1 base and J lost 6, with 10 bases in between. The CDR3, as DNA: TGTGCCAGCAGCCAAGTTCCTAGCTCCGAGCAGTACTTC. Its protein is CASSQVPSSEQYF.

The V gene is TRBV12-5, the J gene TRBJ1-1, with D perhaps matching TRBD1 (5 bases). This CDR3 has 16 residues. Germline-derived CDR1 and CDR2 are LGHNT and FRNRAP. Trimming shortened V by 0 bases and J by 0 bases, and 11 bases separated the two germline ends. The CDR3: CASGLVRSRVNTEAFF. The CDR3 nucleotides read TGTGCTAGTGGTTTGGTACGAAGCAGGGTGAACACTGAAGCTTTCTTT.

The chain couples TRBV6-5 to TRBJ2-3; D uncertain. Germline CDR1 reads MNHEY; CDR2 reads SVGAGI. The CDR3 is made up of 14 amino acids. Trimming cost V 0 bases and J 5 bases, with 9 bases left between them. CDR3 nucleotide sequence: TGTGCCAGCAGTTACTCCTTGGCCCAAGATACGCAGTATTTT. Translation: CASSYSLAQDTQYF.

The chain's CDR3 is CASSLGVRLSGNTIYF. The CDR3 DNA follows: TGTGCCAGCAGCTTAGGGGTTAGACTCTCTGGAAACACCATATATTTT. The chain carries TRBV7-8 and TRBJ1-3; D remains ambiguous. The CDR3 runs to 16 residues. Germline CDR1 SGHVS, CDR2 FQNEAQ. V was shortened by 1 base and J by 0 bases, with 10 bases between the two germline ends.

This chain connects TRBV5-1 to TRBJ2-3; TRBD2 agrees at 8 bases. V trimming: 0 bases; J trimming: 7 bases; junction bases outside the gene matches: 4. Germline assignment: CDR1 SGHRS and CDR2 YFSETQ. The CDR3 runs to 14 residues. The DNA of the CDR3 is TGCGCCAGCAGCTTGGACGGGAGGGCATATACGCAGTATTTT. It translates to CASSLDGRAYTQYF.

The table lists this clone with a few counts. The rearrangement uses TRBV7-9 and TRBJ2-1, with TRBD1 matching over 9 bases. Germline values: CDR1 SEHNR, CDR2 FQNEAQ (reference sequence). The junction had 5 bases not matched to a gene; V was cut back by 5 bases and J by 3 bases. The CDR3 extends over 15 amino acids. As DNA, the CDR3 is TGTGCCAGCAGCACAACAGGGGGCAGCTACAATGAGCAGTTCTTC. Translating gives CASSTTGGSYNEQFF.